This T cell receptor beta chain comes out of a study of tissue T cells after allogeneic stem cell transplantation. Study conclusions and caveats: Across patients, clones rarely overlapped, yet motif clusters were shared tissue-specifically. This small cohort was clinically heterogeneous, and sampling depth was a limitation.

A word on this clone: Antigen unknown. Genes and germline come from the mouse. The sequence runs out 1 residue before the end of the CDR3; the remainder is reconstructed from the germline J gene. Other DNA sequences within the sample encode an identical CDR3.

The time point: mouse harvest day 14 after allogeneic transplant. The graft held 10^6 splenic CD5+ T cells and 10^7 T-cell-depleted bone marrow cells. Tissues came from B6→BALB/c major-mismatch GVHD mice at day 7 or 14. Between the trimmed V and J ends, which lost 1 base and 0 bases, there was a span of 7 bases. The CDR3 spans 14 residues. Germline CDR1 SNHLY, CDR2 FYNGKV (reference sequence). Using immunoSEQ multiplex PCR, the repertoire was profiled, and TCRdb retains in-frame clones only, with some absent. The table lists some 7,900 clones, more than 35% of them singletons. This receptor was identified in a female BALB/c mouse given C57BL/6 T cells with graft-versus-host disease after an allogeneic hematopoietic cell transplant. Source material: skin. This chain connects TRBV3 to TRBJ2-7; no firm D call. Incomplete CDR3 DNA: TGTGCCAGCAGCTTAGGCCAGAGCTCCTATGAACAGTAC. It specifies CASSLGQSSYEQY. The complete CDR3 sequence is CASSLGQSSYEQYF.